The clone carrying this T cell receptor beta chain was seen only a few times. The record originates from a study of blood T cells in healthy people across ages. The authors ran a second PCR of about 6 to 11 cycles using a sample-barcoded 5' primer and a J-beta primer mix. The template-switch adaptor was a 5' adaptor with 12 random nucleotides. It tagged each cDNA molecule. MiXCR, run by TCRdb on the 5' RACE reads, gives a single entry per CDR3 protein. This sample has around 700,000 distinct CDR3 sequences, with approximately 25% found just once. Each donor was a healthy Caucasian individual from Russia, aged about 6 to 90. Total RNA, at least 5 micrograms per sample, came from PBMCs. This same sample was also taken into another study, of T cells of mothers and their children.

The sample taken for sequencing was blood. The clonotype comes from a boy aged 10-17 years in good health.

CDR3 nucleotide sequence: TGTGCCAGCAGGGATTCGGCGAAGGAATCCTATAATTCACCCCTCCACTTT. Translating it yields CASRDSAKESYNSPLHF. The chain is built from TRBV6-1 and TRBJ1-6, with D unclear. CDR3 length equals 17 residues. Germline-derived CDR1 and CDR2 are MNHNS and SASEGT. V lost 6 bases, J lost 1 base, and 16 bases lay in between.